Described below is a single T cell receptor (beta chain) sequence and its context. Its antigen is still unknown. Graves' hyperthyroidism showing no ophthalmopathy progression within 18 months was considered stable. The entry originates in a study of T cells in Graves' hyperthyroidism and ophthalmopathy. At the level of the study: The initial diagnosis was the point when peripheral blood was collected, ahead of any treatment. Study-wide findings and caveats: Blood also showed most of the thyroid clonotypes that were expanded above 0.001.

This CDR3 spans 15 amino acids. Trimming cost V 2 bases and J 3 bases, with 14 bases left between them. Germline V gene sequence: CDR1 SGHAT, CDR2 FQDESV (reference sequence). Amplification of TCR beta CDR3 regions was performed using RNA transcripts as template. During a first-round RT-PCR of the TCR CDR3, the HTBI primer set was used. TCRdb independently ran MiXCR on the multiplex PCR reads; one entry per CDR3 protein. The sample consists of 700,000 to 950,000 distinct CDR3 sequences, roughly a third of them appearing once. The J gene is TRBJ2-7, the V gene TRBV11-1, with TRBD2 as a possible D gene (6 bases). The sample comprised blood. This sequence originates from a woman aged 40 to 49 with Graves' hyperthyroidism. The CDR3 region has the DNA TGTGCCAGCAGCTTATATGGTGACGGGAGCTACGAGCAGTACTTC. Translated, it gives CASSLYGDGSYEQYF.